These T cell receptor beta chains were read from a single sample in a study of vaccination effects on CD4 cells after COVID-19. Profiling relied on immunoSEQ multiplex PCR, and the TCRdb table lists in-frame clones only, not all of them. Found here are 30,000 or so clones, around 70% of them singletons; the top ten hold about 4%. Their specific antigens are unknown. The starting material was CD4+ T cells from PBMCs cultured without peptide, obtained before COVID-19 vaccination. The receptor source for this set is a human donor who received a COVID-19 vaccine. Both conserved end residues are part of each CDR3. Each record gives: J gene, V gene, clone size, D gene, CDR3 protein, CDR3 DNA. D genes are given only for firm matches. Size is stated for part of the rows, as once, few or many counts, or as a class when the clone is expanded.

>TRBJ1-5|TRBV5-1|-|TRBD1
CASRPTGGDQPQHF
TGCGCCAGCAGACCGACAGGGGGGGATCAGCCCCAGCATTTT
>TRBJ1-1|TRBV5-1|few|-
CASSLGHSTMNTEAFF
TGCGCCAGCAGCTTGGGGCACAGCACGATGAACACTGAAGCTTTCTTT
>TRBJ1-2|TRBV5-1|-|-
CASGRTGDYGYTF
TGCGCCAGCGGACGGACCGGAGACTATGGCTACACCTTC
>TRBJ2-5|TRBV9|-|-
CASSVGVETQYF
TGTGCCAGCAGCGTAGGGGTCGAGACCCAGTACTTC
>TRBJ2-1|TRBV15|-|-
CATSRGAASSYNEQFF
TGTGCCACCAGCAGAGGCGCGGCGAGCTCCTACAATGAGCAGTTCTTC
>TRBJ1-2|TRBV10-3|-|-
CAISDRGPLYGYTF
TGTGCCATCAGTGACCGGGGACCACTTTATGGCTACACCTTC
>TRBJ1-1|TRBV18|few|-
CATQGGLNTEAFF
TGTGCCACCCAGGGCGGCTTGAACACTGAAGCTTTCTTT
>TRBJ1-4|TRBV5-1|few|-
CASSLQGVRNEKLFF
TGCGCCAGCAGCTTACAGGGAGTTCGTAATGAAAAACTGTTTTTT
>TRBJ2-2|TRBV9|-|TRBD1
CASSVEGGSYTGELFF
TGTGCCAGCAGCGTAGAAGGGGGCTCGTACACCGGGGAGCTGTTTTTT
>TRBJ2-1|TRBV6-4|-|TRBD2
CASSAGTSGDNEQFF
TGTGCCAGCAGTGCCGGGACTAGCGGGGACAATGAGCAGTTCTTC
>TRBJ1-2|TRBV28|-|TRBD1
CASTPRGHGYTF
TGTGCCAGCACCCCCAGGGGGCATGGCTACACCTTC
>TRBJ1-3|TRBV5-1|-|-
CASSLTFTGNTIYF
TGCGCCAGCAGTTTAACTTTCACCGGAAACACCATATATTTT
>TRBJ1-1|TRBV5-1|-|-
CASSPPRGVNTEAFF
TGCGCCAGCAGCCCGCCGCGGGGCGTGAACACTGAAGCTTTCTTT
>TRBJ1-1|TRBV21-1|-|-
CASSSRGLNTEAFF
TGTGCCAGCAGCTCTAGGGGGCTTAACACTGAAGCTTTCTTT
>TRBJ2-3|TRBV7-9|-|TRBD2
CASSRGTSGGDTQYF
TGTGCCAGCAGCCGCGGGACTAGCGGGGGGGATACGCAGTATTTT
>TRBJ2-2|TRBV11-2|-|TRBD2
CASSHWNLAGSTGELFF
TGTGCCAGCAGCCATTGGAACCTAGCGGGATCAACCGGGGAGCTGTTTTTT
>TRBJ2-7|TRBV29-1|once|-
CSVELPPLHEQYF
TGCAGCGTTGAATTGCCTCCTCTCCACGAGCAGTACTTC
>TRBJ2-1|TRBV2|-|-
CASSELFNEQFF
TGTGCCAGCAGTGAACTGTTCAATGAGCAGTTCTTC
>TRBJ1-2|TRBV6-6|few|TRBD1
CARGSRGRNYGYTF
TGTGCCCGGGGTAGCAGGGGGAGAAACTATGGCTACACCTTC
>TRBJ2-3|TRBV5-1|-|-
CASIRGQSTDTQYF
TGCGCCAGCATCCGTGGGCAGAGCACAGATACGCAGTATTTT
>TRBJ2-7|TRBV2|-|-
CASSESRGNHEQYF
TGTGCCAGCAGTGAATCCAGAGGGAACCACGAGCAGTACTTC
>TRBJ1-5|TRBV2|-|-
CASSDRGFNNQPQHF
TGTGCCAGCAGTGACCGGGGGTTCAACAATCAGCCCCAGCATTTT
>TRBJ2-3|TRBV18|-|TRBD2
CASLSGMGDTQYF
TGTGCCAGCCTTAGCGGGATGGGTGATACGCAGTATTTT
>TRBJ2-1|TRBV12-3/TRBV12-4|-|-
CASSLKGAGEQFF
TGTGCCAGCAGTTTAAAAGGGGCGGGCGAGCAGTTCTTC
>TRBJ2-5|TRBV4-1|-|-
CASSHLPLGSQETQYF
TGCGCCAGCAGCCACCTCCCATTAGGATCGCAAGAGACCCAGTACTTC
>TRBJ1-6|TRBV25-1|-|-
CASSDAGSSYNSPLHF
TGTGCCAGCAGTGATGCAGGGAGCTCCTATAATTCACCCCTCCACTTT
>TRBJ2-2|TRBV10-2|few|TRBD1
CASRKDRGGTGELFF
TGCGCCAGCAGAAAGGACAGGGGGGGGACCGGGGAGCTGTTTTTT
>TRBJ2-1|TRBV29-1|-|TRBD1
CSGGQGIYNEQFF
TGCAGCGGAGGACAGGGAATTTACAATGAGCAGTTCTTC
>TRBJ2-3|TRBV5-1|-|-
CASSLAWASTDTQYF
TGCGCCAGCAGCTTGGCCTGGGCTAGCACAGATACGCAGTATTTT
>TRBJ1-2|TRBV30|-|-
CAWSEYRGGGYGYTF
TGTGCCTGGAGTGAGTACCGCGGTGGAGGCTATGGCTACACCTTC
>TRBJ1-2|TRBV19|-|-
CASSPRGAYGYTF
TGTGCCAGTAGTCCCCGGGGAGCATATGGCTACACCTTC
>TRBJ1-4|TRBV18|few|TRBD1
CASSPGTGANEKLFF
TGTGCCAGCTCACCTGGGACAGGGGCTAATGAAAAACTGTTTTTT
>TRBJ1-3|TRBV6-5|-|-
CASNPSGPGGNTIYF
TGTGCCAGCAACCCCTCGGGACCAGGAGGAAACACCATATATTTT
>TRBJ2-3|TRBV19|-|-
CASSIGTGTDTQYF
TGTGCCAGTAGTATAGGGACAGGCACAGATACGCAGTATTTT
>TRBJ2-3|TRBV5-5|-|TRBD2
CASSAGLAKDTQYF
TGTGCCAGCAGCGCGGGACTAGCGAAAGATACGCAGTATTTT
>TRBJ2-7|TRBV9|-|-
CASSRGQISYEQYF
TGTGCCAGCAGCCGCGGACAGATTAGCTACGAGCAGTACTTC
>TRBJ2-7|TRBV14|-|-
CASSQANRPAYEQYF
TGTGCCAGCAGCCAAGCTAACAGGCCAGCCTACGAGCAGTACTTC
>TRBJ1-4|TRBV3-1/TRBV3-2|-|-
CASSSSGTLNEKLFF
TGTGCCAGCAGCTCTTCAGGTACCCTTAATGAAAAACTGTTTTTT
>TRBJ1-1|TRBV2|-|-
CASNNKGFTEAFF
TGTGCCAGCAACAATAAGGGGTTTACTGAAGCTTTCTTT
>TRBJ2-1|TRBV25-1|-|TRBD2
CASSPTVLAGGPSGEQFF
TGTGCCAGCAGCCCGACGGTACTAGCGGGGGGGCCGTCGGGTGAGCAGTTCTTC
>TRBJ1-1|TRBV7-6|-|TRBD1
CASSFLTGTVNTEAFF
TGTGCCAGCAGCTTCCTGACCGGGACAGTGAACACTGAAGCTTTCTTT
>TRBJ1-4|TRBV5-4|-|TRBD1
CASSLQGAEEKLFF
TGTGCCAGCAGCCTACAGGGGGCTGAGGAAAAACTGTTTTTT
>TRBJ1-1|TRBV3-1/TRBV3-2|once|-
CASSQRGRDAFF
TGTGCCAGCAGCCAACGAGGTCGTGATGCTTTCTTT
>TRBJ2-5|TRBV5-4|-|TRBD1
CASSFPSRGRGETQYF
TGTGCCAGCAGCTTTCCCAGTAGGGGGCGCGGTGAGACCCAGTACTTC
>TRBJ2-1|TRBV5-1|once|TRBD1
CASSSWTGTYNEQFF
TGCGCCAGCAGCTCATGGACAGGAACCTACAATGAGCAGTTCTTC
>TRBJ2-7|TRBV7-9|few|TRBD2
CASSPGASGGSYEQYF
TGTGCCAGCAGCCCGGGGGCTAGCGGGGGTTCATACGAGCAGTACTTC
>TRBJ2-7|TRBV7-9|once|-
CASSLALSSGTYEQYF
TGTGCCAGCAGCTTAGCGCTAAGTTCGGGGACCTACGAGCAGTACTTC
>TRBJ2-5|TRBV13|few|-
CASSLGPGTRKETQYF
TGTGCCAGCAGCTTAGGCCCCGGTACTAGGAAAGAGACCCAGTACTTC
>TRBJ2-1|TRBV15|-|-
CALKWDNEQFF
TGTGCCCTGAAGTGGGACAATGAGCAGTTCTTC
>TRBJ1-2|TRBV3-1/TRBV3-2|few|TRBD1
CASSQGQGRYGYTF
TGTGCCAGCAGCCAGGGACAGGGACGCTATGGCTACACCTTC
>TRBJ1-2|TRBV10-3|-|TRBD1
CAISLTGGNYGYTF
TGTGCCATCAGTTTGACAGGGGGGAACTATGGCTACACCTTC
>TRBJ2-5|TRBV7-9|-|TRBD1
CASSLSGQVETQYF
TGTGCCAGCAGCTTAAGCGGACAGGTGGAGACCCAGTACTTC
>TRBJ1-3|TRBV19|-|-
CASSPEAGNTIYF
TGTGCCAGTAGTCCCGAGGCTGGAAACACCATATATTTT
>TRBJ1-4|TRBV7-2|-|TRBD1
CASSPRQGSTNEKLFF
TGTGCCAGCAGCCCCCGACAGGGGTCCACTAATGAAAAACTGTTTTTT
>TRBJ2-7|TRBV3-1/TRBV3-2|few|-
CATGQSNVGEQYF
TGTGCCACGGGCCAAAGCAATGTGGGGGAGCAGTACTTC
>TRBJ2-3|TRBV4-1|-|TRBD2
CASSRRTSGGSTDTQYF
TGCGCCAGCAGCCGCCGGACTAGCGGGGGTAGCACAGATACGCAGTATTTT